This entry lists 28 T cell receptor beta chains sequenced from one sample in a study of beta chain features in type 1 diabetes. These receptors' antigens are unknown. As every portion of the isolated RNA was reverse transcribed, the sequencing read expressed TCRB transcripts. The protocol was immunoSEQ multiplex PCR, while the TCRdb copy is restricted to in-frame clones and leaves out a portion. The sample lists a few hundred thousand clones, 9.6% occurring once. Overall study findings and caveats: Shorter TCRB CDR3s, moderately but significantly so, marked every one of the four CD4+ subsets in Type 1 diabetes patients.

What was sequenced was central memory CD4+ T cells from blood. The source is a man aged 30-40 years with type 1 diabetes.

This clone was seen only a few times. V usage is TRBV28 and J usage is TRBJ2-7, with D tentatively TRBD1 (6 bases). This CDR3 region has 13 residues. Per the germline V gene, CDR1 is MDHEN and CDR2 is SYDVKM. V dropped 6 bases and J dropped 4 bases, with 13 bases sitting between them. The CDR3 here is CASSRGGLYEQYF. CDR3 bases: TGTGCCAGCAGCAGGGGCGGCCTTTACGAGCAGTACTTC.

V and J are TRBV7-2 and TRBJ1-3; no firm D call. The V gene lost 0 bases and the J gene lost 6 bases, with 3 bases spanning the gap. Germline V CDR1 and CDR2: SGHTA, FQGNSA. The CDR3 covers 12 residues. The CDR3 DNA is TGTGCCAGCAGCTTAGCGCAAAACACCATATATTTT. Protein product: CASSLAQNTIYF.

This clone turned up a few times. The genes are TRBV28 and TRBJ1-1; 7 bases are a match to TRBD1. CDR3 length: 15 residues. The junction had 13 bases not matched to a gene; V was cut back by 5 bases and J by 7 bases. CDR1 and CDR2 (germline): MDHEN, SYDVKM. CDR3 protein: CASSTPSTGKGEAFF. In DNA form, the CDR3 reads TGTGCCAGCAGTACACCTTCGACAGGGAAAGGTGAAGCTTTCTTT.

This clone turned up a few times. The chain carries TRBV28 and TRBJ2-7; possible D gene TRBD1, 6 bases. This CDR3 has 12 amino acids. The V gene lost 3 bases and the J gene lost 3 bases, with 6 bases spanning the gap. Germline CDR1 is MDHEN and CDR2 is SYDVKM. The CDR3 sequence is CASSLGHYEQYF. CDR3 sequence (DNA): TGTGCCAGCAGTTTGGGACACTACGAGCAGTACTTC.

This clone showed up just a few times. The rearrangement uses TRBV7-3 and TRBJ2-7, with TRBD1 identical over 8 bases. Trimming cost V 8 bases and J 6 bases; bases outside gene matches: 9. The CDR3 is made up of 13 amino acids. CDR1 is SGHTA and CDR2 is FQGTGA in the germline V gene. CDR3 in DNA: TGTGCCAGCTCACCTCAGGGGGCAGGCGAGCAGTACTTC. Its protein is CASSPQGAGEQYF.

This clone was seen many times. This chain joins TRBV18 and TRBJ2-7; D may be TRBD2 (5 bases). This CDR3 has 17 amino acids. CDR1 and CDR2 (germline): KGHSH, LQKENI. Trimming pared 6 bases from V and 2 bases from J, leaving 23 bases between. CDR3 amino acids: CASSPTQYPEGAYEQYF. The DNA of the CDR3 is TGTGCCAGCTCCCCGACCCAATACCCTGAGGGTGCCTACGAGCAGTACTTC.

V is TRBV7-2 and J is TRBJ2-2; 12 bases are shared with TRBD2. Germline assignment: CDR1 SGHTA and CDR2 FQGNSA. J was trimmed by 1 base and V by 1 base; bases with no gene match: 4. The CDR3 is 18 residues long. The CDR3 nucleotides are TGTGCCAGCAGCTTAGAGACACTAGCGGGAGGGAACACCGGGGAGCTGTTTTTT. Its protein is CASSLETLAGGNTGELFF.

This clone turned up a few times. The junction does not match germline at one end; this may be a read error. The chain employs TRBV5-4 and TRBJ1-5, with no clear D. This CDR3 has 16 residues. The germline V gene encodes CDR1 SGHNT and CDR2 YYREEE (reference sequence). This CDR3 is CASSQDPAGLYQPQHF. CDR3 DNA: TGCGCCAGCAGCCAAGATCCGGCGGGGTTGTATCAGCCCCAGCATTTT.

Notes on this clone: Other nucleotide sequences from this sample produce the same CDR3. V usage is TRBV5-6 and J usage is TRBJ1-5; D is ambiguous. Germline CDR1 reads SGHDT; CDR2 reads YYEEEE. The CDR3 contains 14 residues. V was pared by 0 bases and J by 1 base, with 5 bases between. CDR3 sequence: CASSLGLSNQPQHF. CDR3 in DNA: TGTGCCAGCAGCTTGGGACTGAGCAATCAGCCCCAGCATTTT.

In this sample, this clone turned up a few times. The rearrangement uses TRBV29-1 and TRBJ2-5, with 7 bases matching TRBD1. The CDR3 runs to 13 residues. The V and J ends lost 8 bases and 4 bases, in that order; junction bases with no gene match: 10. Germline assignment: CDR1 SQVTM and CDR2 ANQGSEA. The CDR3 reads CSSRGMRGETQYF. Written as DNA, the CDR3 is TGCAGCTCCAGGGGGATGAGGGGAGAGACCCAGTACTTC. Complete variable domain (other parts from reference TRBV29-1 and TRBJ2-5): SAVISQKPSRDICQRGTSLTIQCQVDSQVTMMFWYRQQPGQSLTLIATANQGSEATYESGFVIDKFPISRPNLTFSTLTVSNMSPEDSSIYLCSSRGMRGETQYFGPGTRLLVL.

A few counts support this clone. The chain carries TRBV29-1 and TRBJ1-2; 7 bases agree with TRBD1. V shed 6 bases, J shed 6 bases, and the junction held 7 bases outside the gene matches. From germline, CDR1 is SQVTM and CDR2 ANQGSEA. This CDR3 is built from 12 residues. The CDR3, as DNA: TGCAGCGTCGGGATAGACAGGGATGGCTACACCTTC. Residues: CSVGIDRDGYTF.

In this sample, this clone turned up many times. The CDR3 region is CASGQPHEQYF. DNA of the CDR3: TGTGCCAGCGGACAGCCACACGAGCAGTACTTC. The V gene is TRBV6-6, the J gene TRBJ2-7; D may be TRBD1 (6 bases). CDR1 MNHNY and CDR2 SVGAGI come from the germline V gene (reference sequence). The V end was cut by 8 bases, the J end by 5 bases, with 10 bases between. The CDR3 runs to 11 residues.

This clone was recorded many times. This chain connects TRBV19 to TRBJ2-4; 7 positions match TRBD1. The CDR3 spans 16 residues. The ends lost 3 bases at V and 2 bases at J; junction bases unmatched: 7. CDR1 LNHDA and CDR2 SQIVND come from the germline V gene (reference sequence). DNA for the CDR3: TGTGCCAGTAGTATCGGGACAGAATATTCCAAAAACATTCAGTACTTC. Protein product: CASSIGTEYSKNIQYF. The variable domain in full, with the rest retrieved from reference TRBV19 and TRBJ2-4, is DGGITQSPKYLFRKEGQNVTLSCEQNLNHDAMYWYRQDPGQGLRLIYYSQIVNDFQKGDIAEGYSVSREKKESFPLTVTSAQKNPTAFYLCASSIGTEYSKNIQYFGAGTRLSVL.

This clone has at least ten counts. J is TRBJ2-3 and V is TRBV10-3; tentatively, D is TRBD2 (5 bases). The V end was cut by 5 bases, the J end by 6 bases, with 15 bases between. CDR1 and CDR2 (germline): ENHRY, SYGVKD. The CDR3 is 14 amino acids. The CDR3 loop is CAISQTTLSDTQYF. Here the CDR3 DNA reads TGTGCCATCAGTCAGACTACCCTCTCCGATACGCAGTATTTT.

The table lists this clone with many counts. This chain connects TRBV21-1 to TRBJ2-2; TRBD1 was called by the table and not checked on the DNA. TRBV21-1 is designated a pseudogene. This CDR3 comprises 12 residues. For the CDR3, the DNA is TGTGCCAGCAGCCAGGGATCTGGGGAGCTGTTTTTT. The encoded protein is CASSQGSGELFF.

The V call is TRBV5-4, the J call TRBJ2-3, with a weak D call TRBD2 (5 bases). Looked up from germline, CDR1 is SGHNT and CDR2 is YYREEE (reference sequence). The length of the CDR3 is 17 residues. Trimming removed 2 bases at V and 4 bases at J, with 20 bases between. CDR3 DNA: TGTGCCAGCAGCTTAGGGCCGGGGTTGACTTCATCAGATACGCAGTATTTT. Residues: CASSLGPGLTSSDTQYF.

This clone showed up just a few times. The CDR3 region has the DNA TGTGCCAGCAGCTTCGGTGGAGGAGGGAACACCGGGGAGCTGTTTTTT. It translates to CASSFGGGGNTGELFF. The gene calls are TRBV7-6 and TRBJ2-2; tentatively, D is TRBD2 (5 bases). The V gene lost 3 bases and the J gene lost 1 base, with 12 bases spanning the gap. Germline V lookup: CDR1 SGHVS, CDR2 FNYEAQ. This CDR3 has 16 amino acids.

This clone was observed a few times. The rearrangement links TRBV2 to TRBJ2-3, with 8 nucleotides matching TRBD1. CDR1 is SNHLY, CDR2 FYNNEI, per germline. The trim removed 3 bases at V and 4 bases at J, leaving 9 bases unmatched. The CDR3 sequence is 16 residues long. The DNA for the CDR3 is TGTGCCAGCAGTGACCTGGCGACAGGGGTATCAGATACGCAGTATTTT. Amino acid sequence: CASSDLATGVSDTQYF.

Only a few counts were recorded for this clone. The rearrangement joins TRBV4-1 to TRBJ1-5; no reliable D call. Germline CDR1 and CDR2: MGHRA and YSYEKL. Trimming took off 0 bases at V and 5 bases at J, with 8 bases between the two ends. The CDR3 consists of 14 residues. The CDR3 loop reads CASSQEEVDQPQHF. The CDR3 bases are TGCGCCAGCAGCCAAGAGGAGGTGGATCAGCCCCAGCATTTT.

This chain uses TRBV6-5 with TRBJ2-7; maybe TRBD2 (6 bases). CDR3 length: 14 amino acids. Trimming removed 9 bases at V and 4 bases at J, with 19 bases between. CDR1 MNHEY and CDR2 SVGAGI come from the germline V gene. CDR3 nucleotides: TGTGCCAGTGCGCGGGATAGCGGTTTATACGAGCAGTACTTC. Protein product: CASARDSGLYEQYF.

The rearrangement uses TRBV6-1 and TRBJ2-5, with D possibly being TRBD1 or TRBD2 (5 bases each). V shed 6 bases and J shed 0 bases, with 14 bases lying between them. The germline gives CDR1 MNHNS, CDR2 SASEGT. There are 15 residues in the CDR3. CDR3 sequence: CASSRGDTYQETQYF. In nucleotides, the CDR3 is TGTGCCAGCAGCCGAGGGGATACGTACCAAGAGACCCAGTACTTC.

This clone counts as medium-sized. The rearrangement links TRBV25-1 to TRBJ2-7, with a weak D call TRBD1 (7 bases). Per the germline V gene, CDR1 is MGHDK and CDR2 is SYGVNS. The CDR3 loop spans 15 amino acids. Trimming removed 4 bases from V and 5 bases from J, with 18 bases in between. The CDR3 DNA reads TGTGCCAGCAGTGTTGGACAGGCATGGGGGGACGAGCAGTACTTC. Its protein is CASSVGQAWGDEQYF.

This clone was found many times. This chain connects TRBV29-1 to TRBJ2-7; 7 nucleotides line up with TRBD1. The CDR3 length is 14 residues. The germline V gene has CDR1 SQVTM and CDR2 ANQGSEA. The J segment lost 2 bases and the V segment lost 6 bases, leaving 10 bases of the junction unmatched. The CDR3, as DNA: TGCAGCGTCCTCACAGGGGTACCCCCCTACGAGCAGTACTTC. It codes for CSVLTGVPPYEQYF.

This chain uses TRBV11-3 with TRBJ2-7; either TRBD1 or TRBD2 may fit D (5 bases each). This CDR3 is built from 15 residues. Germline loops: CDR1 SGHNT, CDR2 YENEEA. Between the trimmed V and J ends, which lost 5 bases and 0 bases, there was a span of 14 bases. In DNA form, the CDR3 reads TGTGCCAGCAGCCTCCGTACCGGGACCTCCTACGAGCAGTACTTC. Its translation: CASSLRTGTSYEQYF.

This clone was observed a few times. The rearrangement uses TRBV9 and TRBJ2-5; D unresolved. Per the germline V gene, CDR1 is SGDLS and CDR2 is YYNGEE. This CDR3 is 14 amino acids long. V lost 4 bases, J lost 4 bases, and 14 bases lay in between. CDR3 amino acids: CASSPSWMGETQYF. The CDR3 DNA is TGTGCCAGCAGCCCCAGTTGGATGGGAGAGACCCAGTACTTC.

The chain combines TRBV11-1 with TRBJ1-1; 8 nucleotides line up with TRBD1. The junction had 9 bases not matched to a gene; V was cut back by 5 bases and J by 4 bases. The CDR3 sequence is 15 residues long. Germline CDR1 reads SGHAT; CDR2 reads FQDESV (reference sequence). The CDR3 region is CASSGWDRSSTEAFF. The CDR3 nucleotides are TGTGCCAGCAGCGGGTGGGACAGGTCGAGCACTGAAGCTTTCTTT.

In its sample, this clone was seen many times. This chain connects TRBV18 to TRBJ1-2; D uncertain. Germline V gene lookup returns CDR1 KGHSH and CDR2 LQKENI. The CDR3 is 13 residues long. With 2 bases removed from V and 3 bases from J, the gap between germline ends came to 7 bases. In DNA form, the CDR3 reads TGTGCCAGCTCACCAAGCACAGACTATGGCTACACCTTC. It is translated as CASSPSTDYGYTF.

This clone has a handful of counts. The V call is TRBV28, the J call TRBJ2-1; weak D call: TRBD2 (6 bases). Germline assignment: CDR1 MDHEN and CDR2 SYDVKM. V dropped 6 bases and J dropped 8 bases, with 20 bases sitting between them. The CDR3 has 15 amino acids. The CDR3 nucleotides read TGTGCCAGCAGCCCAACGGGAGCAAGTAGGCATGAGCAGTTCTTC. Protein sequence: CASSPTGASRHEQFF.